Below, 28 T cell receptor beta chains from the same sample are listed, as sequenced in a study of T cell repertoires in cytomegalovirus infection (dated by TCRdb to about 2019). Per the publication, the treatment or condition label means: in vitro stimulation with specific CMV peptide epitopes to enrich CMV-specific T cells. The instrument given in TCRdb is Illumina HiSeq 1500. Using fastp at Q25 and MiXCR, TCRdb reprocessed the public reads and kept productive beta chains. One record per CDR3 amino acid sequence lists the most common genes and DNA. For this sample there are some 920,000 distinct CDR3 sequences; about a third appear just once. 13% of the sample is taken by the ten largest. No antigen has been identified for these receptors. The material sequenced was cultured CD8+ T cells from PBMCs, taken from culture after CMV antigen stimulation. The receptors stem from a human donor in good health (CMV status not recorded). Some clones in this sample may be carry-over from other donors' samples.

This clonotype was picked up a small number of times. The V call is TRBV7-9, the J call TRBJ2-3, with a tentative D call TRBD1 (8 bases). The CDR3 sequence is 17 residues long. V lost 2 bases, J lost 4 bases, and 19 bases lay in between. From germline, CDR1 is SEHNR and CDR2 FQNEAQ (reference sequence). As DNA, the CDR3 is TGTGCCAGCAGCTTACCATTTCAGGGGGCGGGAGCAGATACGCAGTATTTT. Protein product: CASSLPFQGAGADTQYF.

This clonotype came up a few times. The rearrangement links TRBV4-3 to TRBJ1-2; D uncertain. The CDR3 totals 15 residues. The germline gives CDR1 LGHNA, CDR2 YSLEER. V lost 2 bases to trimming and J lost 8 bases, with 18 bases between them. The CDR3 sequence is CASSQREGPKDGYTF. DNA of the CDR3: TGCGCCAGCAGCCAAAGAGAAGGGCCAAAGGACGGCTACACCTTC.

The chain combines TRBV6-1 with TRBJ2-1; 8 bases align to TRBD2. V dropped 5 bases and J dropped 3; count of bases not matched to a gene: 3. The CDR3 totals 14 residues. Germline V CDR1 and CDR2: MNHNS, SASEGT. The CDR3 region has the DNA TGTGCCAGCAGTACGGGGGGGTTCTACAATGAGCAGTTCTTC. Translation gives CASSTGGFYNEQFF.

As for this clonotype: Possible read error: a much larger clone is one base away. The chain joins TRBV27 to TRBJ2-7; 7 positions agree with TRBD1. This CDR3 has 14 amino acids. Germline V gives CDR1 MNHEY, CDR2 SMNVEV (reference sequence). V was clipped by 5 bases and J by 3 bases; unmatched bases: 7. CDR3 nucleotides: TGTGCCAGCAGTCTTGGGACAGAAGACTACGAGCAGTACTTC. This sequence encodes CASSLGTEDYEQYF.

The J gene is TRBJ2-2, the V gene TRBV7-8, with D possibly being TRBD1 or TRBD2 (5 bases each). Germline CDR1 reads SGHVS; CDR2 reads FQNEAQ. This CDR3 is built from 16 residues. Trimming pared 7 bases from V and 8 bases from J, leaving 23 bases between. Written as DNA, the CDR3 is TGTGCCAGCAAACACACCTTTGGGACCCCAGAGGGGGAGCTGTTTTTT. Its translation is CASKHTFGTPEGELFF.

The chain links TRBV6-5 to TRBJ1-5; 10 bases map to TRBD1. CDR1 MNHEY and CDR2 SVGAGI come from the germline V gene. With V trimmed by 6 bases and J by 6 bases, 8 bases remained unmatched. CDR3 length: 15 amino acids. CDR3 DNA: TGTGCCAGCAGCTTGACAGGGGGCGCGAGTCAGCCCCAGCATTTT. Translating it yields CASSLTGGASQPQHF.

V gene TRBV6-1 combines with J gene TRBJ2-1; 12 bases agree with TRBD1. Looked up from germline, CDR1 is MNHNS and CDR2 is SASEGT. The CDR3 loop spans 16 amino acids. The ends lost 6 bases at V and 3 bases at J; junction bases unmatched: 6. CDR3 coding DNA: TGTGCCAGCAGACGTCGGGACAGGGGGCTCTACAATGAGCAGTTCTTC. Translation gives CASRRRDRGLYNEQFF.

The rearrangement joins TRBV18 to TRBJ1-2; D is ambiguous. This CDR3 has 14 amino acids. From germline, CDR1 is KGHSH and CDR2 LQKENI. Trimming took 4 bases from V and 0 from J, leaving 9 bases between them. As DNA, the CDR3 is TGTGCCAGCTCACTAGACACTTCTAACTATGGCTACACCTTC. Translation gives CASSLDTSNYGYTF.

Comment on this clonotype: The junction shows a germline mismatch at one end, possibly a read error. The gene calls are TRBV27 and TRBJ1-5; no clear D gene. The germline V gene encodes CDR1 MNHEY and CDR2 SMNVEV (reference sequence). The CDR3 is 16 amino acids. The CDR3: CANSLFYDGGNQPQHF. Written as DNA, the CDR3 is TGTGCCAACAGTCTCTTCTATGATGGGGGCAATCAGCCCCAGCATTTT.

The chain links TRBV14 to TRBJ1-2; D is uncertain. Looked up from germline, CDR1 is SGHDN and CDR2 is FVKESK. This CDR3 spans 11 amino acids. The V end lost 1 base, the J end lost 10 bases, and 7 bases lay between the germline ends. The CDR3 region is CASSQGRVYTF. As DNA, the CDR3 is TGTGCCAGCAGCCAAGGTCGGGTCTACACCTTC.

This clonotype was detected many times. The chain is built from TRBV7-2 and TRBJ2-3; 9 bases are a match to TRBD1. CDR1 and CDR2 (germline): SGHTA, FQGNSA. The CDR3 loop spans 15 amino acids. V was clipped by 5 bases and J by 5 bases; unmatched bases: 8. The CDR3 loop is CASSVTGQGLDTQYF. In nucleotides, the CDR3 is TGTGCCAGCAGCGTAACGGGACAGGGATTAGATACGCAGTATTTT. The full variable domain, rest sourced from reference TRBV7-2 and TRBJ2-3, is GAGVSQSPSNKVTEKGKDVELRCDPISGHTALYWYRQSLGQGLEFLIYFQGNSAPDKSGLPSDRFSAERTGGSVSTLTIQRTQQEDSAVYLCASSVTGQGLDTQYFGPGTRLTVL.

The chain joins TRBV7-9 to TRBJ1-3, with 7 bases that match TRBD1. CDR1 and CDR2 (germline): SEHNR, FQNEAQ (reference sequence). J was trimmed by 0 bases and V by 8 bases; bases with no gene match: 7. CDR3 length: 15 residues. The CDR3 DNA is TGTGCCAGCGGGTCCGACAGGGCCTCTGGAAACACCATATATTTT. Its protein product is CASGSDRASGNTIYF.

The table lists this clonotype with many counts. This sequence joins TRBV7-8 and TRBJ1-2; D is perhaps TRBD1 (6 bases). The CDR3 is 15 amino acids. Trimming left V 1 base short and J 4 bases short, with 13 bases between. Germline CDR1 SGHVS, CDR2 FQNEAQ. The CDR3 protein is CASSLGPDSLYGYTF. For the CDR3, the DNA is TGTGCCAGCAGCTTAGGCCCGGACAGCCTCTATGGCTACACCTTC.

Notes on this clonotype: This may come from a read error, since a much larger clone is one base off. The chain has TRBV7-6 and TRBJ1-2; D not certain. Germline lookup yields CDR1 SGHVS and CDR2 FNYEAQ. This CDR3 contains 14 residues. CDR3 sequence reads: CVSSLVEGSYGYTF. CDR3 DNA: TGTGTCAGCAGCTTAGTCGAAGGTTCCTATGGCTACACCTTC. The full variable domain, in which reference TRBV7-6 and TRBJ1-2 provide the parts outside the CDR3, is GAGVSQSPRYKVTKRGQDVALRCDPISGHVSLYWYRQALGQGPEFLTYFNYEAQQDKSGLPNDRFSAERPEGSISTLTIQRTEQRDSAMYRCVSSLVEGSYGYTFGSGTRLTVV.

There are a few counts of this clonotype. The V and J genes are TRBV7-6 and TRBJ2-5; tentatively, D is TRBD2 (6 bases). Germline V gene data show CDR1 as SGHVS and CDR2 as FNYEAQ. This CDR3 spans 14 amino acids. V lost 5 bases to trimming and J lost 5 bases, with 15 bases between them. The CDR3 loop reads CASSLRGSGETQYF. Here the CDR3 DNA reads TGTGCCAGCAGCCTCCGGGGGTCGGGGGAGACCCAGTACTTC.

V is TRBV9 and J is TRBJ2-7; 9 positions match TRBD1. CDR1 is SGDLS, CDR2 YYNGEE, per germline. This CDR3 is built from 15 residues. Trimming took 0 bases from V and 2 from J; bases not matched to a gene: 3. The CDR3 nucleotides read TGTGCCAGCAGCGTAGAAGACAGGGGGGCCTACGAGCAGTACTTC. It is translated as CASSVEDRGAYEQYF.

The chain employs TRBV19 and TRBJ1-2, with D uncertain. Germline V gene data show CDR1 as LNHDA and CDR2 as SQIVND (reference sequence). This CDR3 region has 13 residues. Trimming pared 8 bases from V and 5 bases from J, leaving 15 bases between. DNA for the CDR3: TGTGCCAGTTCATGGGCCGAAACATATGGCTACACCTTC. Amino acid sequence: CASSWAETYGYTF.

As to this clonotype: A much larger clone lies a single base off, so this may be a read error. The CDR3 loop reads CASSWVRGGELFF. The CDR3 DNA is TGTGCCAGCAGCTGGGTAAGGGGCGGGGAGCTGTTTTTT. The chain joins TRBV7-2 to TRBJ2-2, with D tentatively TRBD1 (5 bases). Trimming stripped 4 bases from V and 7 bases from J, with 10 bases between. The V gene's germline CDR1 is SGHTA and CDR2 FQGNSA. This CDR3 region has 13 residues.

This clonotype was seen a handful of times. The rearrangement joins TRBV27 to TRBJ2-4; tentative D call: TRBD2 (5 bases). Per the germline V gene, CDR1 is MNHEY and CDR2 is SMNVEV (reference sequence). V was cut by 1 base and J by 8 bases, with 12 bases left in between. This CDR3 is 14 amino acids long. The CDR3 is CASSLFGSGDIQYF. CDR3 in DNA: TGTGCCAGCAGTTTATTTGGGAGTGGTGACATTCAGTACTTC.

The CDR3 coding sequence is TGCGCCAGCAGCCACCCCCAGACAGGGGGGACCTACAATGAGCAGTTCTTC. Translated: CASSHPQTGGTYNEQFF. The rearrangement links TRBV4-1 to TRBJ2-1, with 9 bases identical to TRBD1. Germline values: CDR1 MGHRA, CDR2 YSYEKL. Trimming removed 3 bases from V and 2 bases from J; junction bases left unmatched: 8. The CDR3 contains 17 residues.

This rearrangement joins TRBV2 to TRBJ1-1, with a possible D match to TRBD1 (5 bases). The CDR3 has 15 residues. V shed 10 bases and J shed 8 bases, with 26 bases lying between them. Germline values: CDR1 SNHLY, CDR2 FYNNEI. This CDR3 is CANEEGLGTQGEAFF. As DNA, the CDR3 is TGTGCCAACGAGGAGGGGTTAGGGACCCAGGGCGAAGCTTTCTTT.

In its sample, this clonotype was seen many times. The chain has TRBV19 and TRBJ2-2, with a tentative D call TRBD1 (5 bases). CDR3 size: 14 residues. V lost 8 bases and J lost 5, with 15 bases in between. The germline V gene has CDR1 LNHDA and CDR2 SQIVND (reference sequence). DNA for the CDR3: TGTGCCAGTCAGGCAGGGTTTTGGACCGGGGAGCTGTTTTTT. Its translation is CASQAGFWTGELFF.

The chain is built from TRBV19 and TRBJ1-1; 9 nucleotides align to TRBD1. The CDR3 is 15 amino acids. Germline V lookup: CDR1 LNHDA, CDR2 SQIVND (reference sequence). V trimming: 5 bases; J trimming: 6 bases; junction bases outside the gene matches: 10. In DNA form, the CDR3 reads TGTGCCAGTAGTCCCGGGACAGGGTCGTCCGCTGAAGCTTTCTTT. It translates to CASSPGTGSSAEAFF.

This rearrangement joins TRBV2 to TRBJ1-2; a possible D gene is TRBD1 (6 bases). This CDR3 is 15 amino acids long. V lost 4 bases and J lost 2, with 14 bases in between. From germline, CDR1 is SNHLY and CDR2 FYNNEI. The CDR3 spells CASSGSRGLNYGYTF. As DNA, the CDR3 is TGTGCCAGCAGTGGAAGTCGGGGGCTCAACTATGGCTACACCTTC.

V and J are TRBV6-1 and TRBJ2-4, with D perhaps TRBD1 (6 bases). V was clipped by 8 bases and J by 8 bases, with 25 bases between them. The CDR3 is made up of 16 amino acids. Looked up from germline, CDR1 is MNHNS and CDR2 is SASEGT. The CDR3 DNA reads as TGTGCCAGCCGGACCGAGACAGGCCCTGAAGGGGACATTCAGTACTTC. It codes for CASRTETGPEGDIQYF.

This clonotype was detected a few times. The rearrangement joins TRBV7-9 to TRBJ1-2; 8 bases map to TRBD1. V lost 6 bases to trimming and J lost 3 bases; unmatched junction nucleotides: 6. The CDR3 length is 14 residues. CDR1 is SEHNR, CDR2 FQNEAQ, per germline (reference sequence). CDR3 DNA sequence: TGTGCCAGCAGACCCCCAGGGGGCTACTATGGCTACACCTTC. It translates to CASRPPGGYYGYTF.

This clonotype was seen a handful of times. The rearrangement links TRBV6-5 to TRBJ1-1; D is ambiguous. This CDR3 has 13 residues. Germline V lookup: CDR1 MNHEY, CDR2 SVGAGI. The ends were cut back, 0 bases at V and 7 bases at J, with 9 bases in the middle. DNA of the CDR3: TGTGCCAGCAGTTACTCGAAGAAGAATGAAGCTTTCTTT. This sequence encodes CASSYSKKNEAFF.

V usage is TRBV27 and J usage is TRBJ1-2; 8 nucleotides align to TRBD1. This CDR3 has 16 amino acids. The junction had 9 bases not matched to a gene; V was cut back by 4 bases and J by 2 bases. Germline values: CDR1 MNHEY, CDR2 SMNVEV (reference sequence). This chain's CDR3 is CASSSSPDRVNYGYTF. CDR3 nucleotides: TGTGCCAGCAGTTCGTCCCCGGACAGGGTAAACTATGGCTACACCTTC.